The clone carrying this T cell receptor beta chain has more than one count but fewer than ten. Its target is not known. Amplified regions were TCR beta CDR3 sequences from RNA transcripts. First-round RT-PCR of the TCR CDR3 relied on the HTBI primer set. One entry per CDR3 protein, called by TCRdb with MiXCR from the multiplex PCR reads. The sample has about 350,000 distinct CDR3 sequences, roughly 14% seen once; the top ten hold 20% to 25%. In making diagnoses, clinical symptoms, serum thyroxine and TRAb, thyroid ultrasound and orbital computed tomography were all used. This sample is drawn from a study of T cells in Graves' hyperthyroidism and ophthalmopathy. Study results and caveats: The majority of expanded thyroid clonotypes above 0.001 also appeared in blood.

The CDR3 has 11 amino acids. Per the germline V gene, CDR1 is MNHNS and CDR2 is SASEGT. Deletions cut 6 bases from V and 3 bases from J, with 6 bases between. This chain links TRBV6-1 with TRBJ2-7, with D uncertain. Material for sequencing was blood. The source is a woman aged 25 to 39 with Graves' hyperthyroidism. This CDR3 reads CASRKGYEQYF. The CDR3 DNA reads TGTGCCAGCAGAAAAGGCTACGAGCAGTACTTC.